The T cell receptor beta chain described here comes from a study of T cells in Graves' hyperthyroidism and ophthalmopathy. This clonotype was found a few times. The germline V gene encodes CDR1 SGHTA and CDR2 FQGNSA. The junction had 20 bases not matched to a gene; V was cut back by 7 bases and J by 0 bases. CDR3 length: 19 residues. There were TCR beta CDR3 regions amplified from RNA transcripts. The HTBI set primed first-round TCR CDR3 RT-PCR. MiXCR, run by TCRdb on the multiplex PCR reads, gives a single entry per CDR3 protein. This table holds hundreds of thousands of distinct CDR3 sequences, 15% to 18% found once.

The sequenced sample was blood. The gene calls are TRBV7-2 and TRBJ1-2; TRBD1 matches at 7 bases. This clonotype was sampled from a woman younger than 35 with Graves' hyperthyroidism. The CDR3 DNA follows: TGTGCCAGCAACAAAAGGGGAGGGGCAGGGGGATCCTCTAACTATGGCTACACCTTC. Residues: CASNKRGGAGGSSNYGYTF.